These T cell receptor beta chains were read from a single sample in a study of shared clonotypes between healthy human individuals. The protocol was immunoSEQ multiplex PCR, while the TCRdb copy is restricted to in-frame clones and leaves out a portion. The data hold 800,000 to 950,000 clones, with about 97% observed a single time. The sequenced material came from naive CD8+ T cells sorted from blood. The receptors originated from a man in his thirties or forties in good health. The CDR3 runs from the conserved cysteine through the conserved F or W. The order of the fields is D gene, clone size, J gene, V gene, CDR3 length, CDR3 DNA, CDR3 protein. The D gene is left open where the match is weak. Not all rows give a size; the values are once, few, many and, for expanded clones, a class.

>NA|NA|TRBJ1-4|TRBV7-9|16
TGTGCCAGCAGCCTCGGAAAGCGCGGAACCCTCGAAAAACTGTTTTTT
CASSLGKRGTLEKLFF
>NA|NA|TRBJ1-5|TRBV4-1|15
TGCGCCAGCAGCCAAGACAGGGCGAATAATCAGCCCCAGCATTTT
CASSQDRANNQPQHF
>NA|NA|TRBJ1-2|TRBV2|17
TGTGCCAGCAGTGAAGAGGCTGGCAGGGAAAACTTCTATGGCTACACCTTC
CASSEEAGRENFYGYTF
>NA|NA|TRBJ2-5|TRBV15|15
TGTGCCACCACCATCTTGGCCGACGGAGAAGAGACCCAGTACTTC
CATTILADGEETQYF
>NA|NA|TRBJ2-7|TRBV11-2|16
TGTGCCAGCAGCTTAGATTACGGGCGCAGCTCCTACGAGCAGTACTTC
CASSLDYGRSSYEQYF
>NA|NA|TRBJ2-3|TRBV6-5|14
TGTGCCAGTTCGGAGGCCTTAAGCACAGATACGCAGTATTTT
CASSEALSTDTQYF
>NA|NA|TRBJ1-2|TRBV15|15
TGTGCCACCAGCAGAGTTGTACAGGGCGGTTATGGCTACACCTTC
CATSRVVQGGYGYTF
>TRBD2|NA|TRBJ2-7|TRBV4-3|16
TGCGCCAGCAGCCAAGCCCGGACTAGCGGAACCTACGAGCAGTACTTC
CASSQARTSGTYEQYF
>NA|NA|TRBJ2-1|TRBV18|14
TGTGCCAGCTCTCCCACCCCGGAGTACAATGAGCAGTTCTTC
CASSPTPEYNEQFF
>NA|NA|TRBJ2-3|TRBV7-9|12
TGTGCCAGCAGCTTAGACCGCGATACGCAGTATTTT
CASSLDRDTQYF
>TRBD2|NA|TRBJ2-5|TRBV4-3|16
TGCGCCAGCAGCCAAGATAGACTAGCGGGCCTAGAGACCCAGTACTTC
CASSQDRLAGLETQYF
>NA|NA|TRBJ1-2|TRBV9|16
TGTGCCAGCAGCGTAGACGGGGCAGGAGCTAACTATGGCTACACCTTC
CASSVDGAGANYGYTF
>NA|once|TRBJ2-7|TRBV19|13
TGTGCCAGTAGTAGGGACATTCCTTACGAGCAGTACTTC
CASSRDIPYEQYF
>NA|once|TRBJ2-7|TRBV5-5|14
TGTGCCAGCAGCGCCGCTGACAGCTTCTACGAGCAGTACTTC
CASSAADSFYEQYF
>TRBD2|NA|TRBJ2-4|TRBV28|19
TGTGCCAGCAGGGGCCTTCCTTTTAGGACTAGCGGGACCCCAAACATTCAGTACTTC
CASRGLPFRTSGTPNIQYF
>NA|NA|TRBJ2-7|TRBV7-9|15
TGTGCCAGCAGCTTAGGACACAGGGACCCTCACGAGCAGTACTTC
CASSLGHRDPHEQYF
>NA|once|TRBJ1-5|TRBV7-2|17
TGTGCCAGCACCCCAACTCTTACAGGGTCGAGCAATCAGCCCCAGCATTTT
CASTPTLTGSSNQPQHF
>NA|NA|TRBJ2-3|TRBV28|14
TGTGCCAGCAGTTTATGGGGGGTCACAGATACGCAGTATTTT
CASSLWGVTDTQYF
>NA|NA|TRBJ2-5|TRBV7-8|13
TGTGCCAGCAGCCCACTCCTGGAAGAGACCCAGTACTTC
CASSPLLEETQYF
>NA|NA|TRBJ2-7|TRBV27|14
TGTGCCACCTGGGGGCAGGAGCGATCCTACGAGCAGTACTTC
CATWGQERSYEQYF
>NA|NA|TRBJ2-7|TRBV6-1|13
TGTGCCACGCGGGACTCCAGCTCCTACGAGCAGTACTTC
CATRDSSSYEQYF
>TRBD1|NA|TRBJ2-6|TRBV5-5|17
TGTGCCAGCAGACGTGACAGGGTGACCTCTGGGGCCAACGTCCTGACTTTC
CASRRDRVTSGANVLTF
>TRBD2|NA|TRBJ2-1|TRBV29-1|17
TGCAGCGTTGTCTCGAGCGGGAGGGCCAGGCCCTACAATGAGCAGTTCTTC
CSVVSSGRARPYNEQFF
>TRBD2|NA|TRBJ2-7|TRBV27|14
TGTGCCAGCAGTCCTCGACTAGCGGGGCACGAGCAGTACTTC
CASSPRLAGHEQYF
>TRBD2|once|TRBJ2-7|TRBV10-2|14
TGCGCCAGCAGTGAAACTAGCGGGAAGTTCGAGCAGTACTTC
CASSETSGKFEQYF
>NA|NA|TRBJ2-2|TRBV14|16
TGTGCCAGCAGCTTGAGGGGGAGCGGGATAACCGGGGAGCTGTTTTTT
CASSLRGSGITGELFF
>TRBD2|NA|TRBJ2-7|TRBV5-8|16
TGTGCCAGCAGCTTGGCTTGGTTAGCGGGAGGAACCGAGCAGTACTTC
CASSLAWLAGGTEQYF
>NA|few|TRBJ2-7|TRBV19|11
TGTGCCAGTAGTATCTTCGGAGAGCAGTACTTC
CASSIFGEQYF